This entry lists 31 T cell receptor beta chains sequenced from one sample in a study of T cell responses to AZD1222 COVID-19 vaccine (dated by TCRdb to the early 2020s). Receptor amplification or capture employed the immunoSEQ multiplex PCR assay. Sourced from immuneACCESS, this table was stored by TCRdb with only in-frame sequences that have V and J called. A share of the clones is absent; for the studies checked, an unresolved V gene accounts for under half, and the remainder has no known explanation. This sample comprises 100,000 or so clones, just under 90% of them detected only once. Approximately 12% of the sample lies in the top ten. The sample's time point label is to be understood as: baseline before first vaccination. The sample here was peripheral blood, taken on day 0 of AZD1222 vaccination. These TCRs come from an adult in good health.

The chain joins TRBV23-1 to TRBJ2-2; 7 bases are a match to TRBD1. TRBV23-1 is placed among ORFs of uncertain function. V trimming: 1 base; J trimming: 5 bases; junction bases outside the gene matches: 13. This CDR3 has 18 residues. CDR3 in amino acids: CASSQFSDRLRRTGELFF. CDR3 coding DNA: TGCGCCAGCAGTCAATTTTCGGACAGGCTCAGAAGGACCGGGGAGCTGTTTTTT.

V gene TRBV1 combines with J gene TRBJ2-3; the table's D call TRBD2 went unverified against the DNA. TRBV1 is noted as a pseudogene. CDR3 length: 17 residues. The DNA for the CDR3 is TGCACCAGCAGCCAAGAGCTAGCGGGAGGGCGGGGTTATACGCAGTATTTT. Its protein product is CTSSQELAGGRGYTQYF.

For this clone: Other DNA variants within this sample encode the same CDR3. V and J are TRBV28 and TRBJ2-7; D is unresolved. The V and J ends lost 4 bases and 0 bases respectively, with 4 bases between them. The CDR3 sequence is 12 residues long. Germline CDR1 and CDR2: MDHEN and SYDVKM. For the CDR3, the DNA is TGTGCCAGCAGTTCCGGCTCCTACGAGCAGTACTTC. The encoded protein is CASSSGSYEQYF.

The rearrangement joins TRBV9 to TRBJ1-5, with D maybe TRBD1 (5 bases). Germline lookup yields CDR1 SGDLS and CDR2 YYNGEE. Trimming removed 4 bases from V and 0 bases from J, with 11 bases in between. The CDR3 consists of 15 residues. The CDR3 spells CASSQLGLSNQPQHF. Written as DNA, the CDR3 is TGTGCCAGCAGCCAGTTGGGACTTAGCAATCAGCCCCAGCATTTT.

CDR3: CASSTSASGSGYEQYF. The CDR3 nucleotides read TGTGCCAGTAGTACGAGTGCTAGCGGGAGTGGATACGAGCAGTACTTC. The chain joins TRBV19 to TRBJ2-7; TRBD2 aligns across 10 bases. The CDR3 covers 16 residues. Germline V gives CDR1 LNHDA, CDR2 SQIVND (reference sequence). Trimming removed 4 bases from V and 4 bases from J; junction bases left unmatched: 10.

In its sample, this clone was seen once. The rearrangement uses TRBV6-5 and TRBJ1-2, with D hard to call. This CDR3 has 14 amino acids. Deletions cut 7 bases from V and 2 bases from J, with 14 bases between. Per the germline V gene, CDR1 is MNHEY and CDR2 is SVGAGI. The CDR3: CASIRSSLNYGYTF. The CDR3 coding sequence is TGTGCCAGCATTCGAAGTTCACTGAACTATGGCTACACCTTC.

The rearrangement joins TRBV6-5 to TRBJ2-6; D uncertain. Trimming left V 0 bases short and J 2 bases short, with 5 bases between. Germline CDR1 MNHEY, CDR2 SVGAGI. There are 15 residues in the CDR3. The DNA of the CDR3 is TGTGCCAGCAGTTACTCAGGGACTGGGGCCAACGTCCTGACTTTC. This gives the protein CASSYSGTGANVLTF.

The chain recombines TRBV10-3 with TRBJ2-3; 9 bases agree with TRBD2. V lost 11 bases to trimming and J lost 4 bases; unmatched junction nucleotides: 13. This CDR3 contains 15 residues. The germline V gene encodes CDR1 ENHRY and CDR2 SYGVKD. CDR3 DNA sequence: TGTGCCTCCAAATTAGCGGGAGCCCCGCCAGATACGCAGTATTTT. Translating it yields CASKLAGAPPDTQYF.

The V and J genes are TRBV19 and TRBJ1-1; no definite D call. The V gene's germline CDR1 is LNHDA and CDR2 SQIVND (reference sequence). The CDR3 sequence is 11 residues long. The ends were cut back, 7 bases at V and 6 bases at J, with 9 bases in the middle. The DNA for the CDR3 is TGTGCCAGTACTCGGACCGCTGAAGCTTTCTTT. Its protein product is CASTRTAEAFF.

CDR3 region: CASSLTSAYNEQFF. CDR3 coding DNA: TGCGCCAGCAGCTTGACTAGCGCCTACAATGAGCAGTTCTTC. The gene calls are TRBV5-1 and TRBJ2-1; 7 positions match TRBD2. The CDR3 spans 14 residues. The germline CDR1 and CDR2 sequences are SGHRS and YFSETQ. With V trimmed by 1 base and J by 2 bases, 0 bases remained unmatched. Based on the CDR3 plus reference TRBV5-1 and TRBJ2-1, the full variable domain is KAGVTQTPRYLIKTRGQQVTLSCSPISGHRSVSWYQQTPGQGLQFLFEYFSETQRNKGNFPGRFSGRQFSNSRSEMNVSTLELGDSALYLCASSLTSAYNEQFFGPGTRLTVL.

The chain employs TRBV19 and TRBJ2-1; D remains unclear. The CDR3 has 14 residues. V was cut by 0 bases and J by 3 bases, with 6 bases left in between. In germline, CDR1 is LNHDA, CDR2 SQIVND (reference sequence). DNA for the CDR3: TGTGCCAGTAGTATAGATGACGTCTACAATGAGCAGTTCTTC. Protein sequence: CASSIDDVYNEQFF.

Here the CDR3 reads CSGGTRGTGELFF. CDR3 nucleotide sequence: TGCAGCGGCGGGACTAGAGGCACCGGGGAGCTGTTTTTT. The gene calls are TRBV29-1 and TRBJ2-2; 8 bases agree with TRBD2. This CDR3 comprises 13 residues. Trimming cost V 7 bases and J 4 bases; bases outside gene matches: 5. From germline, CDR1 is SQVTM and CDR2 ANQGSEA.

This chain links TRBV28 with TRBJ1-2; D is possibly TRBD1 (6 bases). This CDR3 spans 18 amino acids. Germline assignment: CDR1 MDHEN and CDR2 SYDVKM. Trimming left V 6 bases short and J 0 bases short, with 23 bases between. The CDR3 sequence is CASRPQGPENLSNYGYTF. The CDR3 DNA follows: TGTGCCAGCAGACCCCAGGGGCCGGAGAACCTTTCTAACTATGGCTACACCTTC.

CDR3 in amino acids: CASRLAPQETQYF. The CDR3 DNA reads as TGTGCCAGCAGACTAGCGCCCCAAGAGACCCAGTACTTC. V gene TRBV6-5 combines with J gene TRBJ2-5; 7 bases line up with TRBD2. This CDR3 is built from 13 residues. Trimming at V came to 6 bases and at J to 1 base, leaving 2 bases not matched to a gene. Per the germline V gene, CDR1 is MNHEY and CDR2 is SVGAGI.

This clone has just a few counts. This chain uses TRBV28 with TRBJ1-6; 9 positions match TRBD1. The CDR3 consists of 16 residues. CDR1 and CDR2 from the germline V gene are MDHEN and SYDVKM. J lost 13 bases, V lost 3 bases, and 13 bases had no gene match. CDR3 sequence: CASSLAGVGQGLPLHF. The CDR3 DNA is TGTGCCAGCAGTTTGGCCGGAGTGGGACAGGGACTCCCCCTCCACTTT.

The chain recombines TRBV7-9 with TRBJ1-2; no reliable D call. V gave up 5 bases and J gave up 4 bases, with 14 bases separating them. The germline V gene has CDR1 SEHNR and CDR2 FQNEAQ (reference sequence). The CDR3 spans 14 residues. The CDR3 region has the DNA TGTGCCAGCAGCCGCGGGCAGAATATCTATGGCTACACCTTC. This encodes CASSRGQNIYGYTF.

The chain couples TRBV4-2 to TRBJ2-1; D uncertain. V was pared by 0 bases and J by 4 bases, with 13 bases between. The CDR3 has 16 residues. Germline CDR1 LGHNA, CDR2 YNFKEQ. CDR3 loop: CASSQESRRGYNEQFF. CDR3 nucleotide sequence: TGTGCCAGCAGCCAAGAGTCGCGAAGAGGTTACAATGAGCAGTTCTTC.

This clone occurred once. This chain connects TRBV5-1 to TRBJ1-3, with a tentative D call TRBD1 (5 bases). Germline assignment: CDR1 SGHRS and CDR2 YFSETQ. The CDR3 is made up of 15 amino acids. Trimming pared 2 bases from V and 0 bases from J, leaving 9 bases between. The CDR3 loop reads CASSFDSPSGNTIYF. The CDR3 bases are TGCGCCAGCAGCTTTGACAGTCCCTCTGGAAACACCATATATTTT.

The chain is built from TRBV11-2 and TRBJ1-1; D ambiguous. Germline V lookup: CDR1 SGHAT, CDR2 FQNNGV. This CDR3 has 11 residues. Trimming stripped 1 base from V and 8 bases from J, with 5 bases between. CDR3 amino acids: CASSLATEAFF. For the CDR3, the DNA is TGTGCCAGCAGCTTAGCGACAGAAGCTTTCTTT.

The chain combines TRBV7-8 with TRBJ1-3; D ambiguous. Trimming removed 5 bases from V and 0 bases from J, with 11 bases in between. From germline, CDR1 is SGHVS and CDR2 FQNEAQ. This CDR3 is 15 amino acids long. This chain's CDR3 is CASSHRRISGNTIYF. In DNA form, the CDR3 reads TGTGCCAGCAGCCATCGACGGATCTCTGGAAACACCATATATTTT. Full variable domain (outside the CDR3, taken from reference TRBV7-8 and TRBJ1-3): GAGVSQSPRYKVAKRGQDVALRCDPISGHVSLFWYQQALGQGPEFLTYFQNEAQLDKSGLPSDRFFAERPEGSVSTLKIQRTQQEDSAVYLCASSHRRISGNTIYFGEGSWLTVV.

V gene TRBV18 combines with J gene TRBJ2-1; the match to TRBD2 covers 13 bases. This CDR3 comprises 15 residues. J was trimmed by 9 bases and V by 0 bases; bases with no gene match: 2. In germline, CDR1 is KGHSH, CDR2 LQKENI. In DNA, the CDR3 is TGTGCCAGCTCACCACCTACTAGCGGGAGGGGTGAGCAGTTCTTC. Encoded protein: CASSPPTSGRGEQFF. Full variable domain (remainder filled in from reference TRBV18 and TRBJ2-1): NAGVMQNPRHLVRRRGQEARLRCSPMKGHSHVYWYRQLPEEGLKFMVYLQKENIIDESGMPKERFSAEFPKEGPSILRIQQVVRGDSAAYFCASSPPTSGRGEQFFGPGTRLTVL.

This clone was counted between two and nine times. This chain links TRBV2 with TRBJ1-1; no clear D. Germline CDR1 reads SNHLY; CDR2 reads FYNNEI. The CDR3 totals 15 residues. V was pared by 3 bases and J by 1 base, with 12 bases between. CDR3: CASSEVPPENTEAFF. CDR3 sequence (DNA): TGTGCCAGCAGTGAGGTCCCCCCGGAGAACACTGAAGCTTTCTTT.

The CDR3 coding sequence is TGTGCCAGCCATAGTAATGAAAAACTGTTTTTT. This sequence encodes CASHSNEKLFF. The chain links TRBV28 to TRBJ1-4; D is ambiguous. Trimming shortened V by 8 bases and J by 4 bases, and 5 bases separated the two germline ends. The length of the CDR3 is 11 residues. Germline lookup yields CDR1 MDHEN and CDR2 SYDVKM.

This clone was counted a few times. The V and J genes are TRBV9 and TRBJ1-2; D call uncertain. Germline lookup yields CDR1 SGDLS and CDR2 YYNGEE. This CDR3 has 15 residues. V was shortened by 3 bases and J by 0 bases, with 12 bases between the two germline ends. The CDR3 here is CASSGRGGTNYGYTF. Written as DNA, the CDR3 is TGTGCCAGCAGCGGACGGGGTGGCACTAACTATGGCTACACCTTC.

The CDR3, as DNA: TGCGCCAGCAGCTTAAGCGGGACACACACTGAAGCTTTCTTT. Amino acids: CASSLSGTHTEAFF. J is TRBJ1-1 and V is TRBV5-1; a possible D gene is TRBD1 (6 bases). The CDR3 length is 14 residues. The ends were cut back, 2 bases at V and 3 bases at J, with 11 bases in the middle. The germline V gene has CDR1 SGHRS and CDR2 YFSETQ.

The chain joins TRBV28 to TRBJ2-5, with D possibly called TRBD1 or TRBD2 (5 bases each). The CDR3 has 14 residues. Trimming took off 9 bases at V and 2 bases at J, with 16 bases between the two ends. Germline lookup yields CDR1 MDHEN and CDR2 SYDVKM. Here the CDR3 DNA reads TGTGCCAGTCTTCCTGGGGGAGTACAAGAGACCCAGTACTTC. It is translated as CASLPGGVQETQYF.

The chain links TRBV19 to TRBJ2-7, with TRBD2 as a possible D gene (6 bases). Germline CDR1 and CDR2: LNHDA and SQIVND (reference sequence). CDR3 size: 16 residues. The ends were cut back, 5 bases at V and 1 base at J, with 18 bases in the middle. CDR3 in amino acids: CASSPQTSSYSYEQYF. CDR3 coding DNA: TGTGCCAGTAGTCCCCAAACTAGCTCTTATTCCTACGAGCAGTACTTC.

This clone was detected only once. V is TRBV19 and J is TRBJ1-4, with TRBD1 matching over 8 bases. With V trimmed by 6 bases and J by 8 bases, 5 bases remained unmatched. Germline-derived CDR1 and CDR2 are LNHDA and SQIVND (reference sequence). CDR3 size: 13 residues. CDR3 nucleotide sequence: TGTGCCAGTAGACTGACAGGGGACGAAAAACTGTTTTTT. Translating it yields CASRLTGDEKLFF. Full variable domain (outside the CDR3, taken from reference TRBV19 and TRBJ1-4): DGGITQSPKYLFRKEGQNVTLSCEQNLNHDAMYWYRQDPGQGLRLIYYSQIVNDFQKGDIAEGYSVSREKKESFPLTVTSAQKNPTAFYLCASRLTGDEKLFFGSGTQLSVL.

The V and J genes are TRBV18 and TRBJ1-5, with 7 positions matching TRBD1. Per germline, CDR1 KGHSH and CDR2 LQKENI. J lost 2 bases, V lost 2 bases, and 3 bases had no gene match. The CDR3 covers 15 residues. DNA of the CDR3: TGTGCCAGCTCACCATCTACAGGGGGCAATCAGCCCCAGCATTTT. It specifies CASSPSTGGNQPQHF.

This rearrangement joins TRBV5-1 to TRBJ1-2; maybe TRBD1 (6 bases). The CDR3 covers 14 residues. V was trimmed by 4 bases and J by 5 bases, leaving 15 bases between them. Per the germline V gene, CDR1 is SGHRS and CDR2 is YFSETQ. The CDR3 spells CASSPHRVEYGYTF. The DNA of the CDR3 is TGCGCCAGCAGCCCCCACAGGGTCGAGTATGGCTACACCTTC.

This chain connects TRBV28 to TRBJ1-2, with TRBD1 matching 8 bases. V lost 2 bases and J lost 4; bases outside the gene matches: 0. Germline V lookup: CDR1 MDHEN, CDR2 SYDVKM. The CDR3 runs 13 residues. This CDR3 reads CASSLDRGYGYTF. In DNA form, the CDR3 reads TGTGCCAGCAGTTTAGACAGGGGCTATGGCTACACCTTC.